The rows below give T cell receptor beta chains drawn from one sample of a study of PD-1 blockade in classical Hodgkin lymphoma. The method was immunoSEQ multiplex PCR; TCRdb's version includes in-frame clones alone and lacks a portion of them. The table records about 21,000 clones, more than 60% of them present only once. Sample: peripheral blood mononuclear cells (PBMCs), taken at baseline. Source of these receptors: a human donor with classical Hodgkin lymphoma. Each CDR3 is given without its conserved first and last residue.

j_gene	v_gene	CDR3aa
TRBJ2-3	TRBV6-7	ASSPTLSTGARGGGDTQY
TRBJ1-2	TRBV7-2	ASSLGQSYGYT
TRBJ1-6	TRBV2	ASSEGGARYSPLH
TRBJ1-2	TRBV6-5	ASTSGQVYGYT
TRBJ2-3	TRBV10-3	AISEPPATDTQY
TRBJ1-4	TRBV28	ASSYWTGPPYNEKLF
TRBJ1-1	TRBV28	ASGPRWGGARGTEAF
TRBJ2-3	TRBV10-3	AISEGLAGVTDTQY
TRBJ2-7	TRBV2	ASSIGLAGRGEQY
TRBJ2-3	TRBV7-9	ASSRDYHNTDTQY
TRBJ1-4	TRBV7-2	ASSRMDGRYEKLF
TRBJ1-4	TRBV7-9	ASSHGRIGNEKLF
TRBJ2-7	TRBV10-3	AIRLDRGGMYEQY
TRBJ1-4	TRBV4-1	ASTLSGGPGNEKLF
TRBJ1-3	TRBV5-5	ASSLVLSGNTIY
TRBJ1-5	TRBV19	ASSIDRDRPQPQH
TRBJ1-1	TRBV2	ASSEGGTGKAEAF
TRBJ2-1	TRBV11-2	ASSLQVRGPNEQF
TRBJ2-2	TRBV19	ASSDRTGRTGELF
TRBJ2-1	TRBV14	ASSLWGRDNEQF
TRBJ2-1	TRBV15	ATSRVSAVGGGEQF
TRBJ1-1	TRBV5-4	ASRSGQGSNTEAF
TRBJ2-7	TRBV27	ASSSSLGSYEQY
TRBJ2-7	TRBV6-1	ASSSLAEPLYEQY
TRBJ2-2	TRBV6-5	ASSYFDRETGELF
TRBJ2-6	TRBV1	TSRRCAQSRANVLT
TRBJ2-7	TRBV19	ASGEGGSYEQY
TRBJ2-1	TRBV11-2	ASSPAGGRAYNEQF
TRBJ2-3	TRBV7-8	ASSLEGAAGTDTQY
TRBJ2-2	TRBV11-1	ASSHGTSTTGELF
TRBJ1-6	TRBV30	ASGRGDSPLH
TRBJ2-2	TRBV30	AWKISGREELF
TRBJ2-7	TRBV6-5	ASSYSTARLGYEQY
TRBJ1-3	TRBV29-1	SVAAHSGNTIY
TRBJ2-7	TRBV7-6	ASSSAVPKRG
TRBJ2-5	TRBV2	ASRSSGGTQY
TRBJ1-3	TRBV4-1	ASSQAGTGNTIY
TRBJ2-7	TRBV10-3	AIRDSRATYEQY
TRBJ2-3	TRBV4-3	ASSQDSGHSTDTQY
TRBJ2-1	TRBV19	ASKARDRVSDEQF
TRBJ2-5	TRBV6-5	ASSSWTNQETQY
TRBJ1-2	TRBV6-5	ASSYSQVGYGYT
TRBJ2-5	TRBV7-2	ASSDRTGEETQY
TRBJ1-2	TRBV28	ASGTGSYGYT
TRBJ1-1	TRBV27	ASMRDNRQAF
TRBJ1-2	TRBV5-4	ASRTGGDYGYT
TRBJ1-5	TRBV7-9	ASSLEGFNQPQH